The next 27 T cell receptor beta chains were all read from a single sample in a study of blood T cells in healthy people across ages. The second PCR ran roughly 7 to 12 cycles with a sample-barcoded 5' primer and J-beta primers. TCRdb used MiXCR to reprocess the 5' RACE reads, holding one entry per CDR3 protein. Seen here are 1 million to 1.2 million distinct CDR3 sequences, 35% to 40% observed once, and the top ten hold around 13%. The sequenced material came from blood. The source is a man between 18 and 35 years old in good health.

The chain carries TRBV28 and TRBJ2-2; a possible D gene is TRBD1 (5 bases). The germline V and J ends were trimmed by 5 bases and 0 bases, with 16 bases remaining between them. The length of the CDR3 is 17 residues. Germline CDR1 and CDR2: MDHEN and SYDVKM. The DNA for the CDR3 is TGTGCCAGCAGTCCCTTTCAGGGTAGGGCGAACACCGGGGAGCTGTTTTTT. This translates into CASSPFQGRANTGELFF.

This clonotype has only a few counts. V and J are TRBV7-9 and TRBJ1-4; maybe TRBD1 (6 bases). The length of the CDR3 is 15 residues. Between the trimmed V and J ends, which lost 5 bases and 7 bases, there was a span of 17 bases. The germline V gene has CDR1 SEHNR and CDR2 FQNEAQ (reference sequence). CDR3 region: CASSPVFGGGEKLFF. Here the CDR3 DNA reads TGTGCCAGCAGCCCTGTATTTGGGGGCGGTGAAAAACTGTTTTTT. Full variable domain (missing parts from reference TRBV7-9 and TRBJ1-4): DTGVSQNPRHKITKRGQNVTFRCDPISEHNRLYWYRQTLGQGPEFLTYFQNEAQLEKSRLLSDRFSAERPKGSFSTLEIQRTEQGDSAMYLCASSPVFGGGEKLFFGSGTQLSVL.

Notes on this clonotype: At one of its ends the junction is not consistent with the germline gene, which may arise from a read error. The chain joins TRBV4-3 to TRBJ1-5; a possible D gene is TRBD1 (5 bases). CDR3 size: 16 residues. Per the germline V gene, CDR1 is LGHNA and CDR2 is YSLEER. CDR3 loop: CAGSQGVWDSNQPQHF. The CDR3 nucleotides read TGCGCCGGCAGCCAGGGTGTTTGGGATAGCAATCAGCCCCAGCATTTT.

This clonotype has more than one count but fewer than ten. The chain carries TRBV18 and TRBJ2-1; 7 nucleotides line up with TRBD1. Trimming removed 3 bases from V and 2 bases from J; junction bases left unmatched: 7. Germline CDR1 KGHSH, CDR2 LQKENI. CDR3 length equals 16 residues. The CDR3 DNA reads as TGTGCCAGCTCACCGATGACAGGGCGAACCTACAATGAGCAGTTCTTC. Protein sequence: CASSPMTGRTYNEQFF.

The sample holds a few counts of this clonotype. The chain recombines TRBV27 with TRBJ1-2; D ambiguous. The CDR3 has 11 amino acids. Germline V gives CDR1 MNHEY, CDR2 SMNVEV (reference sequence). V was pared by 8 bases and J by 5 bases, with 9 bases between. CDR3 amino acids: CASPTSYGYTF. The DNA for the CDR3 is TGTGCCAGCCCGACCTCTTATGGCTACACCTTC.

There are a few counts of this clonotype. The chain joins TRBV5-4 to TRBJ1-1, with 9 bases aligning to TRBD1. Trimming removed 4 bases from V and 5 bases from J; junction bases left unmatched: 15. Germline V gene sequence: CDR1 SGHNT, CDR2 YYREEE (reference sequence). The CDR3 contains 17 residues. CDR3 nucleotide sequence: TGTGCCAGCAGCCCGGTTGGACAGGGGTCCTCGGGGACTGAAGCTTTCTTT. Protein sequence: CASSPVGQGSSGTEAFF.

This chain connects TRBV10-3 to TRBJ2-1, with TRBD1 identical over 8 bases. The CDR3 is 15 residues long. Germline V gene data show CDR1 as ENHRY and CDR2 as SYGVKD. The V gene end was trimmed by 0 bases and the J gene end by 6 bases; junction bases not matched to a gene: 4. In nucleotides, the CDR3 is TGTGCCATCAGTGAGTCGTTAGGACAGGGCAATGAGCAGTTCTTC. Amino acids: CAISESLGQGNEQFF.

This clonotype was observed a handful of times. This chain connects TRBV3-1 to TRBJ1-2; D gene uncertain. V lost 7 bases and J lost 4, with 19 bases in between. The CDR3 runs to 15 residues. Germline CDR1 LGHDT, CDR2 YNNKEL (reference sequence). The CDR3 coding sequence is TGTGCCAGCAACACAAGGAGGAAGGGCCCCTATGGCTACACCTTC. This gives the protein CASNTRRKGPYGYTF.

The chain couples TRBV20-1 to TRBJ2-1; TRBD2 aligns across 10 bases. Germline CDR1 is DFQATT and CDR2 is SNEGSKA (reference sequence). V trimming: 5 bases; J trimming: 7 bases; junction bases outside the gene matches: 11. CDR3 length: 15 amino acids. DNA for the CDR3: TGCAGTGCTTCACCCCTAGCGGGGGTGTCTAATGAGCAGTTCTTC. Translating gives CSASPLAGVSNEQFF.

The J gene is TRBJ1-1, the V gene TRBV10-3; possibly TRBD1 for D (6 bases). V was trimmed by 10 bases and J by 5 bases, leaving 20 bases between them. Germline lookup yields CDR1 ENHRY and CDR2 SYGVKD. This CDR3 contains 14 residues. CDR3 nucleotides: TGTGCCACCGCCAGACAGGATATTAGGACTGAAGCTTTCTTT. Amino acid sequence: CATARQDIRTEAFF.

This clonotype has a handful of counts. The rearrangement links TRBV7-9 to TRBJ2-1; TRBD1 matches 7 bases. V dropped 2 bases and J dropped 0; count of bases not matched to a gene: 4. Per the germline V gene, CDR1 is SEHNR and CDR2 is FQNEAQ (reference sequence). This CDR3 has 16 residues. CDR3 loop: CASSLRDSSSYNEQFF. The DNA of the CDR3 is TGTGCCAGCAGCTTAAGGGACAGCAGCTCCTACAATGAGCAGTTCTTC.

About this clonotype: A read error may be the cause here, since a much bigger clone is one base away. The rearrangement links TRBV4-3 to TRBJ2-3; no definite D call. Trimming pared 0 bases from V and 7 bases from J, leaving 14 bases between. The germline V gene has CDR1 LGHNA and CDR2 YSLEER. This CDR3 spans 15 amino acids. The CDR3 DNA reads TGCGCCAGCAGCCAAGATCCGTCTGCGTGCAATACGCAGTATTTT. This codes for CASSQDPSACNTQYF.

This clonotype occurred a few times. V and J are TRBV28 and TRBJ2-4, with 13 bases lining up with TRBD2. Near its end, the DNA agrees better with TRBJ2-7, so the J call may be wrong. The V gene's germline CDR1 is MDHEN and CDR2 SYDVKM. This CDR3 has 14 amino acids. The DNA for the CDR3 is TGTGCCAGCAGAAGACTAGCGGGGGGTTACGAGCAGTACTTC. Its protein product is CASRRLAGGYEQYF.

This chain uses TRBV7-9 with TRBJ1-5; D not certain. The germline CDR1 and CDR2 sequences are SEHNR and FQNEAQ (reference sequence). The V and J ends lost 0 bases and 2 bases respectively, with 11 bases between them. This CDR3 is 16 amino acids long. The CDR3 nucleotides are TGTGCCAGCAGCTTAGCTGGAAGGAGGGGCAATCAGCCCCAGCATTTT. Amino acid sequence: CASSLAGRRGNQPQHF.

The CDR3 DNA reads as TGTGCCACCAGTGATGCCGACAGGGTTGAGCAGTACTTC. Translation: CATSDADRVEQYF. The V gene is TRBV24-1, the J gene TRBJ2-5; 7 positions match TRBD1. The germline V gene encodes CDR1 KGHDR and CDR2 SFDVKD. The ends lost 3 bases at V and 11 bases at J; junction bases unmatched: 8. The CDR3 totals 13 residues.

The V and J genes are TRBV20-1 and TRBJ1-6; D may be TRBD1 (6 bases). V lost 2 bases and J lost 7, with 15 bases in between. CDR1 DFQATT and CDR2 SNEGSKA come from the germline V gene (reference sequence). The length of the CDR3 is 15 residues. The DNA of the CDR3 is TGCAGTGCTAGATCGGGAGGGGGGACGAATTCACCCCTCCACTTT. Translating gives CSARSGGGTNSPLHF.

The chain recombines TRBV28 with TRBJ2-3, with a possible D match to TRBD2 (5 bases). Germline-derived CDR1 and CDR2 are MDHEN and SYDVKM. V was clipped by 6 bases and J by 8 bases, with 18 bases between them. This CDR3 has 14 amino acids. The CDR3 region has the DNA TGTGCCAGCAGGCCGGGATCACCGATCGGTACGCAGTATTTT. As protein: CASRPGSPIGTQYF.

The rearrangement joins TRBV7-6 to TRBJ1-1, with no clear D. Per germline, CDR1 SGHVS and CDR2 FNYEAQ. V gave up 5 bases and J gave up 0 bases, with 10 bases separating them. The CDR3 length is 14 residues. This CDR3 reads CASSPNVLNTEAFF. The DNA of the CDR3 is TGTGCCAGCAGCCCAAATGTATTGAACACTGAAGCTTTCTTT.

The chain links TRBV7-3 to TRBJ2-2, with D perhaps TRBD2 (5 bases). Deletions cut 0 bases from V and 5 bases from J, with 7 bases between. CDR3 length: 14 amino acids. The germline CDR1 and CDR2 sequences are SGHTA and FQGTGA. The DNA for the CDR3 is TGTGCCAGCAGCTTAACGCCGGGGACCGGGGAGCTGTTTTTT. Protein sequence: CASSLTPGTGELFF.

J is TRBJ2-1 and V is TRBV6-2 or TRBV6-3; TRBD2 aligns across 9 bases. The CDR3 is made up of 14 amino acids. Trimming at V came to 11 bases and at J to 6 bases, leaving 11 bases not matched to a gene. CDR1 is MNHEY, CDR2 SVGEGT, per germline. The CDR3 region is CARVWGLASNEQFF. As DNA, the CDR3 is TGTGCCCGCGTCTGGGGACTAGCCTCCAATGAGCAGTTCTTC.

The chain links TRBV6-2 or TRBV6-3 to TRBJ1-3; D is undetermined. Trimming left V 0 bases short and J 0 bases short, with 9 bases between. The CDR3 consists of 16 residues. Germline V gives CDR1 MNHEY, CDR2 SVGEGT. This CDR3 reads CASSYSRIYSGNTIYF. CDR3 DNA sequence: TGTGCCAGCAGTTACTCGCGGATCTACTCTGGAAACACCATATATTTT.

This rearrangement joins TRBV12-3 or TRBV12-4 to TRBJ1-2; D remains unclear. The CDR3 is made up of 13 amino acids. V lost 1 base, J lost 7 bases, and 10 bases lay in between. The CDR3 DNA is TGTGCCAGCAGTTTAGGGGTTACGGGTGGCTACACCTTC. The encoded protein is CASSLGVTGGYTF.

V usage is TRBV27 and J usage is TRBJ2-5, with D possibly matching TRBD2 (6 bases). Trimming removed 3 bases at V and 11 bases at J, with 16 bases between. The V gene's germline CDR1 is MNHEY and CDR2 SMNVEV (reference sequence). The CDR3 is made up of 13 amino acids. The CDR3 protein is CASSFSLAREQYF. The DNA for the CDR3 is TGTGCCAGCAGTTTTTCTCTAGCGAGGGAGCAGTACTTC.

This clonotype has more than one count but fewer than ten. The chain carries TRBV9 and TRBJ2-1; no clear D. CDR3 length: 13 amino acids. Germline CDR1 and CDR2: SGDLS and YYNGEE. V shed 0 bases and J shed 9 bases, with 10 bases lying between them. For the CDR3, the DNA is TGTGCCAGCAGCGTAGGAGATCGGAGTGAGCAGTTCTTC. Translating gives CASSVGDRSEQFF.

In its sample, this clonotype was seen a few times. The chain recombines TRBV20-1 with TRBJ2-3; the D gene is possibly TRBD1 (6 bases). From germline, CDR1 is DFQATT and CDR2 SNEGSKA (reference sequence). The V and J ends lost 2 bases and 2 bases respectively, with 14 bases between them. CDR3 length: 15 amino acids. CDR3 residues: CSARKTGSVTDTQYF. CDR3 DNA: TGCAGTGCTAGAAAAACAGGGTCCGTCACAGATACGCAGTATTTT.

This clonotype has just a few counts. As DNA, the CDR3 is TGTGCCATCAGTGAGGCGGCCTGGGACAATGAGCAGTTCTTC. As protein: CAISEAAWDNEQFF. The chain carries TRBV10-3 and TRBJ2-1; D not certain. There are 14 residues in the CDR3. CDR1 is ENHRY, CDR2 SYGVKD, per germline. V was shortened by 2 bases and J by 5 bases, with 10 bases between the two germline ends.

The chain joins TRBV12-3 or TRBV12-4 to TRBJ2-3; D ambiguous. The CDR3 consists of 13 residues. The V end was cut by 6 bases, the J end by 2 bases, with 9 bases between. Here the CDR3 reads CASRRPTTDTQYF. CDR3 nucleotides: TGTGCCAGCAGACGCCCGACCACAGATACGCAGTATTTT.